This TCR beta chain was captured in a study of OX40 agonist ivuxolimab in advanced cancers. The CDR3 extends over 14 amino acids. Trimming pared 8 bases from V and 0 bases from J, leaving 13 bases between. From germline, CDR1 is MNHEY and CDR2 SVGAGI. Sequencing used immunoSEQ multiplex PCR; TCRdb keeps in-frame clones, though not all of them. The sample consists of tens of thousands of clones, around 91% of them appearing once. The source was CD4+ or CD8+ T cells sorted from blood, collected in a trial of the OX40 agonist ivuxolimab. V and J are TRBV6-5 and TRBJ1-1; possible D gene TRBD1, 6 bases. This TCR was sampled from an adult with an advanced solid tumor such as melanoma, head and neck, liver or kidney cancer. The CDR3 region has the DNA TGTGCCAGCTGCAGGGGACTTATGAACACTGAAGCTTTCTTT. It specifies CASCRGLMNTEAFF.